The clone carrying this T cell receptor (beta chain) was counted a few times. The antigen is not known. The data derive from a study of CD8 T cells in ankylosing spondylitis. The study's findings and limits: A motif in TCR beta, a set of about 8 highly homologous variants, appeared characteristic of ankylosing spondylitis blood. Those disease-linked clones were CD8+; they were also relatively rare in peripheral blood.

CDR1 is SGHAT and CDR2 is FQDESV in the germline V gene (reference sequence). With V trimmed by 1 base and J by 2 bases, 11 bases remained unmatched. CDR3 length: 18 residues. Molecular-barcoded quantitative 5'-RACE produced these TCR beta libraries. Each CDR3 protein is one row after TCRdb ran MiXCR on the 5' RACE reads. The sample lists fewer than 400,000 distinct CDR3 sequences; 20% to 25% were seen once. The sequenced sample consisted of blood, either unsorted or a sorted T cell fraction (not recorded which). This TCR derives from a male donor with ankylosing spondylitis. The chain has TRBV11-1 and TRBJ2-7; 10 positions match TRBD2. The CDR3 loop reads CASSLGGLASGRTYEQYF. Here the CDR3 DNA reads TGTGCCAGCAGCTTAGGGGGGCTGGCTAGCGGGAGAACCTACGAGCAGTACTTC.